This is a list of T cell receptor beta chains from one sample in a study of cytotoxic CD8 clonotypes in ibrutinib-treated CLL. Clones were sequenced by immunoSEQ multiplex PCR, and TCRdb holds only the in-frame ones, with some missing. The data show about 160,000 clones, 84% seen once. The sequenced sample was PBMCs, obtained after 24 months of ibrutinib treatment. These receptors all come from a human donor with chronic lymphocytic leukemia. CDR3s include the opening cysteine and the closing phenylalanine or tryptophan. Fields, in order: clone size, J gene, D gene, V gene, CDR3 protein, CDR3 DNA. D genes are given only for firm matches. Size is omitted from some rows. Given values are once, few, many or a class for expanded clones.

abundance: .; j_gene: TRBJ2-1; d_gene: .; v_gene: TRBV7-7; CDR3aa: CASSTGLLSYNEQFF; CDR3nt: TGTGCTAGCAGCACGGGACTCTTATCCTACAATGAGCAGTTCTTC
abundance: .; j_gene: TRBJ1-3; d_gene: .; v_gene: TRBV6-1; CDR3aa: CASTLRASGNTIYF; CDR3nt: TGTGCCAGCACTCTAAGGGCTTCTGGAAACACCATATATTTT
abundance: .; j_gene: TRBJ1-2; d_gene: .; v_gene: TRBV28; CDR3aa: CASSLSPANYGYTF; CDR3nt: TGTGCCAGCAGTTTATCCCCGGCAAACTATGGCTACACCTTC
abundance: .; j_gene: TRBJ1-5; d_gene: .; v_gene: TRBV28; CDR3aa: CASSFMGQPQHF; CDR3nt: TGTGCCAGCAGTTTTATGGGACAGCCCCAGCATTTT
abundance: once; j_gene: TRBJ1-2; d_gene: TRBD1; v_gene: TRBV29-1; CDR3aa: CSVGQGVGGYTF; CDR3nt: TGCAGCGTCGGACAGGGGGTAGGGGGCTACACCTTC
abundance: few; j_gene: TRBJ2-7; d_gene: TRBD1; v_gene: TRBV5-5; CDR3aa: CASSTTGTDEQYF; CDR3nt: TGTGCCAGCAGCACGACAGGGACGGACGAGCAGTACTTC
abundance: .; j_gene: TRBJ1-1; d_gene: TRBD1; v_gene: TRBV19; CDR3aa: CASTRQGNTEAFF; CDR3nt: TGTGCCAGTACTCGACAGGGGAACACTGAAGCTTTCTTT
abundance: .; j_gene: TRBJ2-7; d_gene: .; v_gene: TRBV7-8; CDR3aa: CASSLREGPYEQYF; CDR3nt: TGTGCCAGCAGCTTACGTGAGGGCCCCTACGAGCAGTACTTC
abundance: .; j_gene: TRBJ1-2; d_gene: .; v_gene: TRBV20-1; CDR3aa: CSARGDYGYTF; CDR3nt: TGCAGTGCTAGAGGGGACTATGGCTACACCTTC
abundance: .; j_gene: TRBJ1-5; d_gene: .; v_gene: TRBV18; CDR3aa: CASSPQGFHQHF; CDR3nt: TGTGCCAGCTCACCACAGGGTTTTCACCAGCATTTT
abundance: once; j_gene: TRBJ1-1; d_gene: TRBD1; v_gene: TRBV6-5; CDR3aa: CASSYRQGVNTEAFF; CDR3nt: TGTGCCAGCAGTTACCGACAGGGGGTTAACACTGAAGCTTTCTTT
abundance: .; j_gene: TRBJ1-5; d_gene: .; v_gene: TRBV6-6; CDR3aa: CASGTVNQPQHF; CDR3nt: TGTGCCAGCGGGACGGTTAATCAGCCCCAGCATTTT
abundance: few; j_gene: TRBJ1-4; d_gene: .; v_gene: TRBV30; CDR3aa: CAWSRTGAEKLFF; CDR3nt: TGTGCCTGGAGTCGAACAGGTGCGGAAAAACTGTTTTTT
abundance: .; j_gene: TRBJ1-1; d_gene: TRBD1; v_gene: TRBV10-3; CDR3aa: CATQGTGDNTEAFF; CDR3nt: TGTGCCACTCAGGGAACAGGGGATAACACTGAAGCTTTCTTT
abundance: .; j_gene: TRBJ1-1; d_gene: TRBD1; v_gene: TRBV2; CDR3aa: CASRNRGQRLNTEAFF; CDR3nt: TGTGCCAGCAGGAACAGGGGCCAGCGCTTGAACACTGAAGCTTTCTTT
abundance: few; j_gene: TRBJ1-6; d_gene: TRBD1; v_gene: TRBV7-9; CDR3aa: CASSLLGQGNSPLHF; CDR3nt: TGTGCCAGCAGCTTATTGGGACAGGGAAATTCACCCCTCCACTTT
abundance: once; j_gene: TRBJ1-1; d_gene: .; v_gene: TRBV28; CDR3aa: CASSPRGAGLNTEAFF; CDR3nt: TGTGCCAGCAGTCCTCGAGGGGCAGGGCTAAACACTGAAGCTTTCTTT
abundance: .; j_gene: TRBJ2-3; d_gene: TRBD1; v_gene: TRBV6-4; CDR3aa: CASSGDRGTDTQYF; CDR3nt: TGTGCCAGCAGTGGGGACAGGGGCACAGATACGCAGTATTTT
abundance: .; j_gene: TRBJ2-7; d_gene: .; v_gene: TRBV7-9; CDR3aa: CASSFLVGMVDEQYF; CDR3nt: TGTGCCAGCAGCTTTCTCGTCGGGATGGTAGACGAGCAGTACTTC